Given below is one T cell receptor beta chain in context. The data stem from a study of blood T cell repertoires in COVID-19. Data came from immunoSEQ multiplex PCR; TCRdb stores just in-frame clones and leaves some out. The sample consists of approximately 300,000 clones, 75% to 90% of them appearing once. Germline V CDR1 and CDR2: MNHNY, SVGAGI (reference sequence). The CDR3 spans 14 residues. Trimming cost V 6 bases and J 3 bases; bases outside gene matches: 7. The V and J genes are TRBV6-6 and TRBJ1-2, with 7 bases identical to TRBD1. The sample comprised peripheral blood. The sequence was collected from a woman aged 35 to 49 with acute or convalescent COVID-19. The CDR3 loop is CASRRYRGDYGYTF. The CDR3 region has the DNA TGTGCCAGCAGAAGGTACAGGGGCGACTATGGCTACACCTTC.